The rows below give T cell receptor beta chains drawn from one sample of a study of blood T cell repertoires in COVID-19. Sequenced by immunoSEQ multiplex PCR; TCRdb stores in-frame clones only, minus some. This table has roughly 440,000 clones, more than 70% appearing once. The sample taken for sequencing was peripheral blood. Receptor source: a woman aged 45-59 years with COVID-19, enrolled during active disease. Each CDR3 is given with its conserved first and last residue. D genes are given only for firm matches. Size values are once, few and many counts, or a class for expanded clones, and some rows have none.

d_gene: NA
abundance: NA
j_gene: TRBJ2-6
v_gene: TRBV3-1/TRBV3-2
CDR3aa: CASSQESGVVYVGANVLTF
CDR3nt: TGTGCCAGCAGCCAAGAATCAGGGGTCGTTTATGTGGGGGCCAACGTCCTGACTTTC

d_gene: NA
abundance: once
j_gene: TRBJ1-2
v_gene: TRBV3-1/TRBV3-2
CDR3aa: CASSPGGARGYTF
CDR3nt: TGTGCCAGCAGCCCGGGGGGCGCGAGGGGCTACACCTTC

d_gene: NA
abundance: NA
j_gene: TRBJ1-1
v_gene: TRBV7-3
CDR3aa: CASSFRWGDTEAFF
CDR3nt: TGTGCCAGCAGCTTTAGGTGGGGCGACACTGAAGCTTTCTTT

d_gene: TRBD1
abundance: once
j_gene: TRBJ2-1
v_gene: TRBV11-3
CDR3aa: CASSFRGSYNEQFF
CDR3nt: TGTGCCAGCAGCTTCAGGGGGTCCTACAATGAGCAGTTCTTC

d_gene: NA
abundance: NA
j_gene: TRBJ1-2
v_gene: TRBV28
CDR3aa: CASSSGGAYGYTF
CDR3nt: TGTGCCAGCAGTAGCGGGGGGGCCTATGGCTACACCTTC

d_gene: NA
abundance: NA
j_gene: TRBJ1-1
v_gene: TRBV25-1
CDR3aa: CASSEWGGENTEAFF
CDR3nt: TGTGCCAGCAGTGAATGGGGGGGCGAGAACACTGAAGCTTTCTTT

d_gene: TRBD2
abundance: NA
j_gene: TRBJ2-1
v_gene: TRBV3-1/TRBV3-2
CDR3aa: CASTLTGLADNEQFF
CDR3nt: TGTGCCAGCACCCTGACGGGACTAGCGGACAATGAGCAGTTCTTC

d_gene: TRBD2
abundance: NA
j_gene: TRBJ2-7
v_gene: TRBV12-5
CDR3aa: CASGGGPDRYYEQYF
CDR3nt: TGTGCTAGCGGGGGGGGCCCCGACAGATACTACGAGCAGTACTTC

d_gene: NA
abundance: NA
j_gene: TRBJ2-5
v_gene: TRBV5-6
CDR3aa: CASSLVASRETQYF
CDR3nt: TGTGCCAGCAGCTTGGTGGCATCCCGAGAGACCCAGTACTTC

d_gene: NA
abundance: once
j_gene: TRBJ2-5
v_gene: TRBV24-1
CDR3aa: CATSDLGLGGRLETQYF
CDR3nt: TGTGCCACCAGTGATTTGGGCCTCGGGGGGCGTCTGGAGACCCAGTACTTC

d_gene: NA
abundance: NA
j_gene: TRBJ1-2
v_gene: TRBV27
CDR3aa: CASSLNRVDGYTF
CDR3nt: TGTGCCAGCAGTTTAAACAGGGTGGATGGCTACACCTTC

d_gene: TRBD1
abundance: NA
j_gene: TRBJ1-3
v_gene: TRBV28
CDR3aa: CASSLRQGALGNTIYF
CDR3nt: TGTGCCAGCAGTTTAAGGCAGGGGGCGTTGGGAAACACCATATATTTT

d_gene: NA
abundance: NA
j_gene: TRBJ2-7
v_gene: TRBV10-3
CDR3aa: CAISRTDNSYEQYF
CDR3nt: TGTGCCATCAGTCGGACAGATAACTCCTACGAGCAGTACTTC

d_gene: NA
abundance: NA
j_gene: TRBJ1-1
v_gene: TRBV28
CDR3aa: CASNLNRNTEAFF
CDR3nt: TGTGCCAGCAACCTCAACAGGAACACTGAAGCTTTCTTT

d_gene: TRBD1
abundance: NA
j_gene: TRBJ2-1
v_gene: TRBV24-1
CDR3aa: CATSGRGQAPYNEQFF
CDR3nt: TGTGCCACCAGTGGGCGCGGACAGGCGCCCTACAATGAGCAGTTCTTC

d_gene: NA
abundance: NA
j_gene: TRBJ1-3
v_gene: TRBV7-8
CDR3aa: CASSPAEGAIYF
CDR3nt: TGTGCCAGCAGCCCAGCGGAGGGCGCCATATATTTT